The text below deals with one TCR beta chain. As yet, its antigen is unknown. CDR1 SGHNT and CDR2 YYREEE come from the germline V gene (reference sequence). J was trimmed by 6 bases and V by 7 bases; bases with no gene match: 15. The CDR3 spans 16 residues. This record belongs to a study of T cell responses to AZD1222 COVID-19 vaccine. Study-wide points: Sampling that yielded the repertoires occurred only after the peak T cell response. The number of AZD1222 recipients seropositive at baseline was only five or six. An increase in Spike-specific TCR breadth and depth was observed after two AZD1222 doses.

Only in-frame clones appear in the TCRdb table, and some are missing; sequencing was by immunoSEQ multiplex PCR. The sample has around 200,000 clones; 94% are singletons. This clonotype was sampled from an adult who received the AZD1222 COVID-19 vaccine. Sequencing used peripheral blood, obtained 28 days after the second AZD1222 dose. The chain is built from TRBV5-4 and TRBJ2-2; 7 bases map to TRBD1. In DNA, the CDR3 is TGTGCCAGCCGGACCGCCCTACAGGGGTCGGCCGGGGAGCTGTTTTTT. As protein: CASRTALQGSAGELFF.